The 2 T cell receptor beta chains reported below all come from one sample, sequenced in a study of shared clonotypes between healthy human individuals. CD8 cells classed as naive were CD45RO-negative and positively selected for CCR7, excluding terminally differentiated effector memory CD45RA+ cells. Profiled with immunoSEQ multiplex PCR; TCRdb holds only in-frame clones, not every one. The profile shows 630,000 or so clones, 95% to 98% of them singletons. The specimen was naive CD8+ T cells sorted from blood. These receptors all stem from a man under 40 in good health.

This clone has a single count. This rearrangement joins TRBV28 to TRBJ1-1; no reliable D call. Germline CDR1 reads MDHEN; CDR2 reads SYDVKM. V lost 2 bases to trimming and J lost 6 bases, with 10 bases between them. The length of the CDR3 is 13 residues. In DNA, the CDR3 is TGTGCCAGCAGTTTAACCCCTGCCGCTGAAGCTTTCTTT. Translation gives CASSLTPAAEAFF.

V usage is TRBV29-1 and J usage is TRBJ2-7; 7 nucleotides match TRBD1. Germline V gene sequence: CDR1 SQVTM, CDR2 ANQGSEA. This CDR3 contains 14 residues. Losses at the gene ends were 5 bases for V and 1 base for J; bases not matched to a gene: 8. CDR3 protein: CSVLTGEKSYEQYF. The CDR3 DNA sequence: TGCAGCGTTCTAACAGGGGAGAAGTCCTACGAGCAGTACTTC.